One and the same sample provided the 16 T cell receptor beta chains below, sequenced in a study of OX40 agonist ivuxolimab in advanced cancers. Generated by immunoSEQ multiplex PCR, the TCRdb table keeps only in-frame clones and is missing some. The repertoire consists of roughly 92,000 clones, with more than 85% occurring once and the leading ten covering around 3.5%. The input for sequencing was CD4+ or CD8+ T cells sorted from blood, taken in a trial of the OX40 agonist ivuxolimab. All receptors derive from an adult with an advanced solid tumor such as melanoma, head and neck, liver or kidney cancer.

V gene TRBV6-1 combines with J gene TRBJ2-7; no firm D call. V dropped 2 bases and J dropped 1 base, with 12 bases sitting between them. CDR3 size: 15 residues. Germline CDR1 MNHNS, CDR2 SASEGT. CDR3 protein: CASSEPRAVSYEQYF. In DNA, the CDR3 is TGTGCCAGCAGTGAACCGAGAGCAGTTTCCTACGAGCAGTACTTC.

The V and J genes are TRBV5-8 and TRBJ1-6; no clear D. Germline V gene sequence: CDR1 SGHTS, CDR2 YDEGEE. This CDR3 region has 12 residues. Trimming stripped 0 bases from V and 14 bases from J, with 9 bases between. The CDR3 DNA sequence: TGTGCCAGCAGCTTGGCACCCCTCACCCTCCACTTT. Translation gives CASSLAPLTLHF.

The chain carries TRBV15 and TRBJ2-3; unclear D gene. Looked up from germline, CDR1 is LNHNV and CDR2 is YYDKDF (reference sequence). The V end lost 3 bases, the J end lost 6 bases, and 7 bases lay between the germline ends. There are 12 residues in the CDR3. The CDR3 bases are TGTGCCACCAGCAGCACCCCGGATACGCAGTATTTT. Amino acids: CATSSTPDTQYF.

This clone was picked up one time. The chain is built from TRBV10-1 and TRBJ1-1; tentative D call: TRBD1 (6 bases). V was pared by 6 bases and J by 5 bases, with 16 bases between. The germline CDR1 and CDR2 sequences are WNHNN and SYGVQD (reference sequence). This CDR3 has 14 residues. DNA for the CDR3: TGCGCCAGCAGACCCCGGGGGGGCGGTACTGAAGCTTTCTTT. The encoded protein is CASRPRGGGTEAFF.

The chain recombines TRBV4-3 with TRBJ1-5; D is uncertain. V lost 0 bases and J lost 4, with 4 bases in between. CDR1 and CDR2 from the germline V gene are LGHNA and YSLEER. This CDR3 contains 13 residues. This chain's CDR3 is CASSQEENQPQHF. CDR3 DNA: TGCGCCAGCAGCCAAGAAGAAAATCAGCCCCAGCATTTT.

As DNA, the CDR3 is TGTGCCAGCAGCCAAGGGAACGAGCAGTACTTC. Amino acid sequence: CASSQGNEQYF. V gene TRBV4-2 combines with J gene TRBJ2-7; D remains ambiguous. Germline CDR1 LGHNA, CDR2 YNFKEQ. V was shortened by 1 base and J by 5 bases, with 3 bases between the two germline ends. This CDR3 is built from 11 residues.

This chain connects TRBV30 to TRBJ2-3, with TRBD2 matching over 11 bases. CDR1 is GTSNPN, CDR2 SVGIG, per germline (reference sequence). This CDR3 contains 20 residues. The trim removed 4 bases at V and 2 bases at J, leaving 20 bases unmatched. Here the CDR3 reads CAWILGTSTGTSGITDTQYF. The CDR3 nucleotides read TGTGCCTGGATTTTGGGGACTAGCACCGGGACTAGCGGTATCACAGATACGCAGTATTTT. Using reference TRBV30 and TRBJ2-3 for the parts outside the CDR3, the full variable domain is SQTIHQWPATLVQPVGSPLSLECTVEGTSNPNLYWYRQAAGRGLQLLFYSVGIGQISSEVPQNLSASRPQDRQFILSSKKLLLSDSGFYLCAWILGTSTGTSGITDTQYFGPGTRLTVL.

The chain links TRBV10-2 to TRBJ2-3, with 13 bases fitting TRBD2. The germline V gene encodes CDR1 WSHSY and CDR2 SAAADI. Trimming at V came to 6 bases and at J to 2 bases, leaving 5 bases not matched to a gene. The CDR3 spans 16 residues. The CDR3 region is CASSQGLAGTTDTQYF. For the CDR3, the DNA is TGCGCCAGCAGCCAGGGACTAGCGGGGACCACAGATACGCAGTATTTT.

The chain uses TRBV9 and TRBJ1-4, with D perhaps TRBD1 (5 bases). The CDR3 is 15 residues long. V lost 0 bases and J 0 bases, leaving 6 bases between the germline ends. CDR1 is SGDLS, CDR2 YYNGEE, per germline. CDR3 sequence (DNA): TGTGCCAGCAGCGTAGAAGGGGCAACTAATGAAAAACTGTTTTTT. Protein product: CASSVEGATNEKLFF.

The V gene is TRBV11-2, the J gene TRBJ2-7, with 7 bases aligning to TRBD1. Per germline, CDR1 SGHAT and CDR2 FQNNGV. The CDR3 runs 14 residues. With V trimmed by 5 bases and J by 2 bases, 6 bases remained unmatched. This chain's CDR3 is CASSPGTEPYEQYF. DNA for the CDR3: TGTGCCAGCAGCCCCGGGACAGAACCCTACGAGCAGTACTTC.

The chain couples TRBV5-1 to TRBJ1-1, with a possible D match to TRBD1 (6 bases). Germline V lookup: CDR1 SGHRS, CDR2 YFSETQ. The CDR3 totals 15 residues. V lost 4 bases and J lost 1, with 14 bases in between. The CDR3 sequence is CASSETGWENTEAFF. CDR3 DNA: TGCGCCAGCAGCGAAACAGGGTGGGAGAACACTGAAGCTTTCTTT.

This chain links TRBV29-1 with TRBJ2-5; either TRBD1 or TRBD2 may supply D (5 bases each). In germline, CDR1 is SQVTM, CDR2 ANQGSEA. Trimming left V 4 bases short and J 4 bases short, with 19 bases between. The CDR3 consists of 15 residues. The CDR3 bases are TGCAGCGTTGGGGAATGGGACCGACCTGGAGAGACCCAGTACTTC. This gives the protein CSVGEWDRPGETQYF.

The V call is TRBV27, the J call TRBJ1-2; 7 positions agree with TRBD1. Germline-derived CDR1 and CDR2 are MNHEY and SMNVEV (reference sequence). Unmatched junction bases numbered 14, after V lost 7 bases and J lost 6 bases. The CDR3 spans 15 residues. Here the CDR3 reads CASTSNPAGGNGYTF. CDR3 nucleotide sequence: TGTGCCAGCACCTCAAACCCCGCAGGGGGGAATGGCTACACCTTC.

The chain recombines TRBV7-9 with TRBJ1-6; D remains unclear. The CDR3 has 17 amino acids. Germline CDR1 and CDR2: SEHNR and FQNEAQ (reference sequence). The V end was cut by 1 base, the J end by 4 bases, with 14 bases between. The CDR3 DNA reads TGTGCCAGCAGCTTAGTATTCCCACAGACATATAATTCACCCCTCCACTTT. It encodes CASSLVFPQTYNSPLHF.

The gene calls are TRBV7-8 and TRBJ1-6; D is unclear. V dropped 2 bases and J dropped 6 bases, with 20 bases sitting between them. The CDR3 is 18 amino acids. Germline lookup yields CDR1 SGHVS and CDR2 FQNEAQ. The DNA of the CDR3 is TGTGCCAGCAGCTTAAGAGGTGGACTTGGGCAGACTAATTCACCCCTCCACTTT. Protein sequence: CASSLRGGLGQTNSPLHF.

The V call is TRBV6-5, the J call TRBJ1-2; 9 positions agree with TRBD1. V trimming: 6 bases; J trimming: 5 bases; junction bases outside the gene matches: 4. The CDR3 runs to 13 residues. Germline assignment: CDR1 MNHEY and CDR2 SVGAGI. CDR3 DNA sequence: TGTGCCAGCAGGCCACAGGGGGCGTATGGCTACACCTTC. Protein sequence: CASRPQGAYGYTF.